These T cell receptor beta chains were read from a single sample in a study of cytomegalovirus exposure and HLA in healthy donors. Generated by immunoSEQ multiplex PCR, the TCRdb table keeps only in-frame clones and is missing some. This sample has approximately 260,000 clones, with 65% to 90% found just once. Sequenced material: PBMCs. These receptors were obtained from a woman in her late teens or twenties in good health and CMV-seronegative. Each CDR3 is given with its conserved first and last residue. The D gene is left open where the match is weak. Only part of the rows carry a size: once, few, many, or a class if the clone is expanded.

CDR3 protein: CAWSFGTSNYGYTF; CDR3 DNA: TGTGCCTGGAGTTTCGGGACTTCTAACTATGGCTACACCTTC; J gene: TRBJ1-2; V gene: TRBV30; D gene: -; clone size: few
CDR3 protein: CASRATVFYNSPLHF; CDR3 DNA: TGTGCCAGTAGAGCAACTGTTTTCTATAATTCACCCCTCCACTTT; J gene: TRBJ1-6; V gene: TRBV19; D gene: -; clone size: -
CDR3 protein: CASSLGDRSYEQYF; CDR3 DNA: TGTGCCAGCAGCTTAGGGGACAGGTCCTACGAGCAGTACTTC; J gene: TRBJ2-7; V gene: TRBV7-6; D gene: TRBD1; clone size: -
CDR3 protein: CASRPGTSGYTF; CDR3 DNA: TGCGCCAGCAGGCCCGGGACATCGGGCTACACCTTC; J gene: TRBJ1-2; V gene: TRBV5-1; D gene: -; clone size: -
CDR3 protein: CSVAGTGANYGYTF; CDR3 DNA: TGCAGCGTTGCTGGGACAGGGGCTAACTATGGCTACACCTTC; J gene: TRBJ1-2; V gene: TRBV29-1; D gene: TRBD1; clone size: -
CDR3 protein: CASSLENKQYF; CDR3 DNA: TGCGCCAGCAGCTTGGAGAACAAGCAGTACTTC; J gene: TRBJ2-7; V gene: TRBV5-1; D gene: -; clone size: -
CDR3 protein: CASSTTTNEKLFF; CDR3 DNA: TGCGCCAGCTCGACAACAACTAATGAAAAACTGTTTTTT; J gene: TRBJ1-4; V gene: TRBV10-1; D gene: -; clone size: -
CDR3 protein: CASSLDRGHNYGYTF; CDR3 DNA: TGTGCCAGCAGCCTAGACAGGGGACACAACTATGGCTACACCTTC; J gene: TRBJ1-2; V gene: TRBV6-5; D gene: TRBD1; clone size: -
CDR3 protein: CASRARRPYGYTF; CDR3 DNA: TGTGCCAGTAGGGCCAGGAGGCCCTATGGCTACACCTTC; J gene: TRBJ1-2; V gene: TRBV19; D gene: -; clone size: -
CDR3 protein: CASSLWGDDGYTF; CDR3 DNA: TGTGCCAGCAGCTTATGGGGGGATGATGGCTACACCTTC; J gene: TRBJ1-2; V gene: TRBV7-2; D gene: -; clone size: -
CDR3 protein: CASVLSGTDTQYF; CDR3 DNA: TGTGCCAGCGTTTTATCCGGCACAGATACGCAGTATTTT; J gene: TRBJ2-3; V gene: TRBV27; D gene: -; clone size: -
CDR3 protein: CAWGQGANQPQHF; CDR3 DNA: TGTGCCTGGGGACAGGGGGCGAATCAGCCCCAGCATTTT; J gene: TRBJ1-5; V gene: TRBV30; D gene: TRBD1; clone size: -
CDR3 protein: CSVDGDSSYEQYF; CDR3 DNA: TGCAGCGTTGACGGCGACAGCTCCTACGAGCAGTACTTC; J gene: TRBJ2-7; V gene: TRBV29-1; D gene: -; clone size: once
CDR3 protein: CASSETVGRGHNYGYTF; CDR3 DNA: TGTGCCAGCAGTGAAACTGTAGGGCGGGGGCACAACTATGGCTACACCTTC; J gene: TRBJ1-2; V gene: TRBV25-1; D gene: -; clone size: -
CDR3 protein: CASSFFTADTEAFF; CDR3 DNA: TGTGCCAGCAGCTTCTTCACCGCGGATACTGAAGCTTTCTTT; J gene: TRBJ1-1; V gene: TRBV27; D gene: -; clone size: -
CDR3 protein: CASSRNRGVADTQYF; CDR3 DNA: TGTGCCAGCAGCCGGAACAGGGGGGTGGCAGATACGCAGTATTTT; J gene: TRBJ2-3; V gene: TRBV11-3; D gene: TRBD1; clone size: -
CDR3 protein: CASTRERGPYEQYF; CDR3 DNA: TGTGCCAGCACCCGGGAGCGGGGGCCCTACGAGCAGTACTTC; J gene: TRBJ2-7; V gene: TRBV6-1; D gene: TRBD2; clone size: -
CDR3 protein: CASSRGTGPRDEQYF; CDR3 DNA: TGTGCCAGCAGCCGTGGGACAGGCCCTCGGGACGAGCAGTACTTC; J gene: TRBJ2-7; V gene: TRBV11-2; D gene: TRBD1; clone size: -
CDR3 protein: CAWSVLAGGPEEQFF; CDR3 DNA: TGTGCCTGGAGTGTACTAGCGGGGGGGCCGGAGGAGCAGTTCTTC; J gene: TRBJ2-1; V gene: TRBV30; D gene: TRBD2; clone size: -
CDR3 protein: CAWEQGSANEKLFF; CDR3 DNA: TGTGCCTGGGAACAGGGATCAGCTAATGAAAAACTGTTTTTT; J gene: TRBJ1-4; V gene: TRBV30; D gene: -; clone size: -
CDR3 protein: CASSESWDRVAEAFF; CDR3 DNA: TGTGCCAGCAGTGAATCGTGGGACAGGGTCGCTGAAGCTTTCTTT; J gene: TRBJ1-1; V gene: TRBV2; D gene: TRBD1; clone size: -
CDR3 protein: CASSQDSVGANVLTF; CDR3 DNA: TGCGCCAGCAGCCAAGATTCAGTGGGGGCCAACGTCCTGACTTTC; J gene: TRBJ2-6; V gene: TRBV4-3; D gene: -; clone size: -
CDR3 protein: CASSSTRDNEQFF; CDR3 DNA: TGTGCCAGCAGCTCCACCCGGGACAATGAGCAGTTCTTC; J gene: TRBJ2-1; V gene: TRBV7-2; D gene: -; clone size: -
CDR3 protein: CASSQDPGGNEQYF; CDR3 DNA: TGCGCCAGCAGCCAAGACCCGGGGGGCAACGAGCAGTACTTC; J gene: TRBJ2-7; V gene: TRBV4-1; D gene: -; clone size: once
CDR3 protein: CASSPSLTGLLNYGYTF; CDR3 DNA: TGCGCCAGCAGCCCAAGCCTGACAGGCCTCCTGAACTATGGCTACACCTTC; J gene: TRBJ1-2; V gene: TRBV5-1; D gene: -; clone size: -
CDR3 protein: CASSEVKGPRRGEAFF; CDR3 DNA: TGTGCCAGCAGTGAGGTAAAGGGGCCACGGAGGGGTGAAGCTTTCTTT; J gene: TRBJ1-1; V gene: TRBV2; D gene: -; clone size: -
CDR3 protein: CASSLVVLAGLAGDTQYF; CDR3 DNA: TGCGCCAGCAGCTTGGTTGTACTAGCGGGCTTGGCGGGGGATACGCAGTATTTT; J gene: TRBJ2-3; V gene: TRBV5-1; D gene: TRBD2; clone size: -
CDR3 protein: CASSPPAVNTEAFF; CDR3 DNA: TGTGCCAGCTCACCACCGGCTGTGAACACTGAAGCTTTCTTT; J gene: TRBJ1-1; V gene: TRBV18; D gene: -; clone size: -
CDR3 protein: CASSQHQGGSNQPQHF; CDR3 DNA: TGTGCCAGCAGCCAACACCAGGGGGGTAGCAATCAGCCCCAGCATTTT; J gene: TRBJ1-5; V gene: TRBV7-2; D gene: TRBD1; clone size: -
CDR3 protein: CASSTGTDFSQPQHF; CDR3 DNA: TGTGCCAGTAGTACTGGGACAGACTTCTCTCAGCCCCAGCATTTT; J gene: TRBJ1-5; V gene: TRBV19; D gene: TRBD1; clone size: -
CDR3 protein: CASSLMGAGGDTEAFF; CDR3 DNA: TGCGCCAGCAGCTTGATGGGGGCAGGGGGCGACACTGAAGCTTTCTTT; J gene: TRBJ1-1; V gene: TRBV5-1; D gene: TRBD1; clone size: -
CDR3 protein: CASSDGTGSPGTGYTF; CDR3 DNA: TGTGCCAGCAGCGACGGGACAGGGAGTCCAGGTACCGGCTACACCTTC; J gene: TRBJ1-2; V gene: TRBV5-4; D gene: TRBD1; clone size: -
CDR3 protein: CAWASYEQYF; CDR3 DNA: TGTGCCTGGGCGTCCTACGAGCAGTACTTC; J gene: TRBJ2-7; V gene: TRBV30; D gene: -; clone size: -
CDR3 protein: CASSGGQPMNTEAFF; CDR3 DNA: TGTGCCAGCAGTGGCGGACAACCAATGAACACTGAAGCTTTCTTT; J gene: TRBJ1-1; V gene: TRBV2; D gene: -; clone size: -
CDR3 protein: CAISAGQGQETQYF; CDR3 DNA: TGTGCCATCAGTGCGGGACAGGGTCAAGAGACCCAGTACTTC; J gene: TRBJ2-5; V gene: TRBV10-3; D gene: TRBD1; clone size: few
CDR3 protein: CASSLVGTGAYEQYF; CDR3 DNA: TGTGCCAGCAGCTTAGTAGGGACAGGAGCCTACGAGCAGTACTTC; J gene: TRBJ2-7; V gene: TRBV7-9; D gene: TRBD1; clone size: -
CDR3 protein: CASSTGQSRGYTF; CDR3 DNA: TGTGCCAGCAGTACGGGACAGTCGAGAGGCTACACCTTC; J gene: TRBJ1-2; V gene: TRBV2; D gene: TRBD1; clone size: -
CDR3 protein: CSVRTTHRYEQYF; CDR3 DNA: TGCAGCGTCCGCACTACACACCGCTACGAGCAGTACTTC; J gene: TRBJ2-7; V gene: TRBV29-1; D gene: -; clone size: -
CDR3 protein: CASSPPFPGANYGYTF; CDR3 DNA: TGTGCCAGCTCACCACCGTTTCCGGGAGCTAACTATGGCTACACCTTC; J gene: TRBJ1-2; V gene: TRBV18; D gene: -; clone size: once
CDR3 protein: CASSQGAGGSYNEQFF; CDR3 DNA: TGCGCCAGCAGCCAAGGGGCAGGAGGCTCCTACAATGAGCAGTTCTTC; J gene: TRBJ2-1; V gene: TRBV4-3; D gene: -; clone size: once
CDR3 protein: CASSLESTAGGHEQYF; CDR3 DNA: TGTGCCAGCAGCTTAGAAAGTACAGCGGGAGGCCACGAGCAGTACTTC; J gene: TRBJ2-7; V gene: TRBV7-6; D gene: TRBD2; clone size: -
CDR3 protein: CASTTGDTYNEQFF; CDR3 DNA: TGTGCCAGCACCACGGGGGATACCTACAATGAGCAGTTCTTC; J gene: TRBJ2-1; V gene: TRBV9; D gene: -; clone size: -
CDR3 protein: CASRIGQSNEKLFF; CDR3 DNA: TGCGCCAGCAGAATAGGACAGAGTAATGAAAAACTGTTTTTT; J gene: TRBJ1-4; V gene: TRBV10-1; D gene: -; clone size: -
CDR3 protein: CASRAFIEAFF; CDR3 DNA: TGTGCCAGCAGAGCTTTTATCGAAGCTTTCTTT; J gene: TRBJ1-1; V gene: TRBV2; D gene: -; clone size: many
CDR3 protein: CASSYWSGDDEQFF; CDR3 DNA: TGTGCCAGCAGTTACTGGTCAGGGGATGACGAGCAGTTCTTC; J gene: TRBJ2-1; V gene: TRBV6-5; D gene: -; clone size: -
CDR3 protein: CASSATGHNEQFF; CDR3 DNA: TGTGCCAGTAGTGCGACAGGGCACAATGAGCAGTTCTTC; J gene: TRBJ2-1; V gene: TRBV19; D gene: TRBD1; clone size: -
CDR3 protein: CASSYGTGVTDTQYF; CDR3 DNA: TGTGCCAGCAGTTACGGGACAGGGGTTACAGATACGCAGTATTTT; J gene: TRBJ2-3; V gene: TRBV6-5; D gene: TRBD1; clone size: -
CDR3 protein: CASSQDRGGGYNEQFF; CDR3 DNA: TGCGCCAGCAGCCAAGACCGTGGGGGGGGCTACAATGAGCAGTTCTTC; J gene: TRBJ2-1; V gene: TRBV4-3; D gene: TRBD2; clone size: -
CDR3 protein: CASSPLVGNEQYF; CDR3 DNA: TGTGCCAGCAGCCCCCTAGTAGGCAACGAGCAGTACTTC; J gene: TRBJ2-7; V gene: TRBV5-4; D gene: -; clone size: few
CDR3 protein: CASSLADSDYEQYF; CDR3 DNA: TGCGCCAGCAGCTTGGCCGACAGCGACTACGAGCAGTACTTC; J gene: TRBJ2-7; V gene: TRBV5-1; D gene: -; clone size: -
CDR3 protein: CASTPGTAYTYEQYF; CDR3 DNA: TGTGCCAGTACCCCCGGGACAGCCTACACCTACGAGCAGTACTTC; J gene: TRBJ2-7; V gene: TRBV19; D gene: TRBD1; clone size: -
CDR3 protein: CASSRTSGGPQETQYF; CDR3 DNA: TGTGCTAGCAGTCGGACTAGCGGGGGGCCACAAGAGACCCAGTACTTC; J gene: TRBJ2-5; V gene: TRBV7-7; D gene: TRBD2; clone size: -
CDR3 protein: CASSGGTEAFF; CDR3 DNA: TGTGCCAGCAGCGGAGGTACTGAAGCTTTCTTT; J gene: TRBJ1-1; V gene: TRBV9; D gene: -; clone size: -
CDR3 protein: CAWTPPSGIDEQFF; CDR3 DNA: TGTGCCTGGACACCGCCTAGCGGGATAGATGAGCAGTTCTTC; J gene: TRBJ2-1; V gene: TRBV30; D gene: TRBD2; clone size: once
CDR3 protein: CASSLSGLYNEQFF; CDR3 DNA: TGCGCCAGCAGCTTGAGTGGACTATACAATGAGCAGTTCTTC; J gene: TRBJ2-1; V gene: TRBV5-1; D gene: -; clone size: -
CDR3 protein: CASSLNPGTETQYF; CDR3 DNA: TGTGCCAGCAGCTTGAATCCAGGGACTGAGACCCAGTACTTC; J gene: TRBJ2-5; V gene: TRBV5-4; D gene: -; clone size: -
CDR3 protein: CASSQGPAGGGLTDTQYF; CDR3 DNA: TGCGCCAGCAGCCAAGGTCCGGCCGGGGGGGGACTCACAGATACGCAGTATTTT; J gene: TRBJ2-3; V gene: TRBV4-1; D gene: TRBD2; clone size: -
CDR3 protein: CASSQGAQNTEAFF; CDR3 DNA: TGTGCCAGCAGCCAAGGGGCTCAGAACACTGAAGCTTTCTTT; J gene: TRBJ1-1; V gene: TRBV7-9; D gene: -; clone size: -
CDR3 protein: CASSMTSGSPYEQYF; CDR3 DNA: TGTGCCAGCAGTATGACTAGCGGGTCCCCCTACGAGCAGTACTTC; J gene: TRBJ2-7; V gene: TRBV6-5; D gene: TRBD2; clone size: once